This T cell receptor beta chain was found in a study of vaccination and CD4 T cells after COVID-19 (dated by TCRdb to between 2021 and 2024). Looking at the study overall: Convalescent patients had a positive SARS-CoV-2 result on nasal swab PCR, and of these patients, fewer than ten had mild disease and one had severe disease. Six males and four females were included in the convalescent cohort, with two Hispanic individuals, seven Caucasians, two Asians and one multiracial person represented. Participants received two doses of either the Pfizer-BioNTech BNT162b2 vaccine (n=8) or the Moderna mRNA-1273 vaccine (n=2). Post-COVID blood samples from convalescent patients were collected a median of about 110 days after diagnosis, with a range of roughly 30 to 170 days. The time from the second vaccine dose to post-vaccine blood sampling had a median of approximately 72 days and ranged from about 14 to 250 days. The cultures were stimulated with overlapping spike peptide pools from SARS-CoV-2 and from the common cold coronaviruses HCoV-NL63, HCoV-OC43 and HCoV-229E. Control cultures used a CEFX viral epitope pool as positive control, an HIV-1 Nef peptide pool as negative control, or no peptide. The spike-specific CD4+ TCR repertoire was compared before and after mRNA vaccination in about nine COVID-19 convalescent patients and several infection-naive healthy vaccine recipients.

Concerning this clonotype: This clone's antigen is unknown. Base qualities are missing; no much larger clone stands one base away.

From its cysteine to its phenylalanine, the CDR3 spans 14 amino acids. Of the read, only the CDR3 DNA is kept; its 42 bases are in frame from base 1. Taken from the germline V gene (reference sequence), the CDR1 and CDR2 loops are LNHDA and SQIVND. The germline ends are 15 bases apart after V is trimmed by 6 bases and J by 6 bases. Library preparation was by PCR. TCR sequencing of DNA from cultured CD4+ T cells used the Oncomine TCR Beta short-read assay at the Johns Hopkins FTIC core. The QIAamp micro DNA kit was used to extract genomic DNA from the cultured CD4+ T cells. Oncomine TCR Beta libraries made from cultured CD4+ T cells were pooled using unique dual indexes and sequenced on an Illumina iSeq 100. On the authors' methods: Non-productive sequences were filtered out, and CDR3s that did not start with C, did not end with F or W, or were shorter than 7 amino acids were discarded. Antigen-specific clonotypes were identified using the MANAFEST web application through comparison of peptide-stimulated wells with reference and other culture wells. Positive clones required FDR below 0.05, an odds ratio above 5, and productive frequency above 0.1% in at least two of three replicate wells. Cross-reactive clonotypes were defined as significantly expanded in both SARS-CoV-2 spike wells and at least one common cold coronavirus spike condition. Similarity between CDR3 sequences was evaluated in R version 3.6.1 using Levenshtein distances (stringdist) and unrooted phylogenetic trees (ape). In-frame beta chains were kept once TCRdb had trimmed the public reads at Q25 with fastp and called clones with MiXCR. Rows with one shared CDR3 protein collapse into an entry with the most common genes and DNA. It is TCRdb's table, rather than the study itself, that gives the V and J calls and clone size. Across this sample there are over 15,000 distinct CDR3 sequences, with less than 50% seen only once. The leading ten clones occupy under 8% of the sample.

General conclusions and limits of the study: The median number of SARS-CoV-2-reactive clonotypes rose from around 20 after infection to roughly 38 after vaccination, but the change was not significant. Only a relatively small number of convalescent patients were included in the study, and early timepoints following natural infection were not analyzed. Among the post-vaccine SARS-CoV-2-reactive clones in convalescent patients, a median around 90% showed up only after vaccination, which suggests vaccine-specific priming. Nearly all vaccine-specific clones in convalescent patients (304 of 307) were mono-reactive for SARS-CoV-2 spike rather than cross-reactive with common cold coronaviruses.

The treatment or condition label corresponds to: roughly ten-day PBMC culture with coronavirus spike peptide pools or control peptides (ViraFEST assay). The ViraFEST assay was used in the study, in which antigen-specific T cells were expanded with peptide pools and expanded clonotypes were subsequently identified by TCR sequencing. The convalescent patients' positive SARS-CoV-2 PCR tests fell between March and December 2020, which was before the Alpha, Beta and Delta variants emerged in the United States. Each well held approximately 2 million PBMCs cultured in IMDM containing roughly 5% human AB serum and approximately 9.1 IU/ml IL-2, with 8.5 to 10 ug/ml peptide pools added. Half of the culture medium was replaced with fresh IL-2-containing medium on days 3 and 7. After about 10 days of culture, CD4+ T cells were isolated by negative selection using the EasySep CD4+ T cell isolation kit. Ficoll-Paque Plus gradient centrifugation was used to isolate PBMCs from whole blood, and the isolated PBMCs were then either used fresh or cryopreserved at -140C. Triplicate wells were generally used for each culture condition.

Sequencing used CD4+ T cells from blood, cultured in vitro, obtained after SARS-CoV-2 vaccination. Here the chain combines TRBV19 and TRBJ2-1; the D gene is perhaps TRBD1, on 5 matching bases. This TCR derives from a human donor who had recovered from COVID-19. The DNA is as follows: TGTGCCAGTAGACTGCAGGGATCGGGCAATGAGCAGTTCTTC. It codes for CASRLQGSGNEQFF.